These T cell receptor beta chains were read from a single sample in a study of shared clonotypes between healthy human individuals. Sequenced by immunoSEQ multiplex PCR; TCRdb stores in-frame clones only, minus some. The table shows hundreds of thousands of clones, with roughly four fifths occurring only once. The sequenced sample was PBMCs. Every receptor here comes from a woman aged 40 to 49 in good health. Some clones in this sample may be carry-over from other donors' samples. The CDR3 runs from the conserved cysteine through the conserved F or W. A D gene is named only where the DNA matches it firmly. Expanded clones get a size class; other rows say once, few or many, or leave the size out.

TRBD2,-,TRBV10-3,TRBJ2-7,TGTGCCATCAGTGGCCGCGGGGGTAGCGGGGTCTCCTACGAGCAGTACTTC,CAISGRGGSGVSYEQYF
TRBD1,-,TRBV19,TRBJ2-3,TGTGCCAGTAGTACCGGGACAGCCACCTTTACGCAGTATTTT,CASSTGTATFTQYF
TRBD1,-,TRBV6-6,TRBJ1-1,TGTGCCAGCAGTTCCCGGACAGGGGGCGACACTGAAGCTTTCTTT,CASSSRTGGDTEAFF
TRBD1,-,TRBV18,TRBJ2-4,TGTGCCAGCTCACCACGGGGACAGGCCCAAAACATTCAGTACTTC,CASSPRGQAQNIQYF
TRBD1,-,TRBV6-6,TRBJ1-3,TGTGCCAGCATCGGACAGGGTGGAAACACCATATATTTT,CASIGQGGNTIYF
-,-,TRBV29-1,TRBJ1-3,TGCGGGGGGGTGGCTGGAAACACCATATATTTT,CGGVAGNTIYF
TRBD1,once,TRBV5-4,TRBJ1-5,TGTGCCAGCGGGACAGGGGGCCTCAATCAGCCCCAGCATTTT,CASGTGGLNQPQHF
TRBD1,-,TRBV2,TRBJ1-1,TGTGCCACCACAGGGGGACCGAACACTGAAGCTTTCTTT,CATTGGPNTEAFF
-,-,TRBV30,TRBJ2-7,TGTGCCTGGAGATGGCGGGGTACCTACGAGCAGTACTTC,CAWRWRGTYEQYF
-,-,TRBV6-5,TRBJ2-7,TGTGCCAGCAGTTACTCATGGGATGGGGTTCGCGAGCAGTACTTC,CASSYSWDGVREQYF
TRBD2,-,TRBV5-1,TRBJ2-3,TGCGCCAGCAGGACTAGCGGCACCGGGGGGGATACGCAGTATTTT,CASRTSGTGGDTQYF
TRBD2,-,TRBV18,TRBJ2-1,TGTGCCAGCTCACTAGGACTAGCGGGAGACGAGCAGTTCTTC,CASSLGLAGDEQFF
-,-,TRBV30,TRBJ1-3,TGTGCCTGGAGTGTAAACCTAGAGGGGACCATATATTTT,CAWSVNLEGTIYF
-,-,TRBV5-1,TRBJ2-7,TGCGCCAGCAGCTTGTCGGGCAACTACGAGCAGTACTTC,CASSLSGNYEQYF
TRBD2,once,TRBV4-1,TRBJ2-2,TGCGCCAGCAGCCCTCGGTCCGGACTAGCGGGTGTGAACACCGGGGAGCTGTTTTTT,CASSPRSGLAGVNTGELFF
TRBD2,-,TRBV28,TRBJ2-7,TGTGCCAGCAGCCAACACCTAGCGGGCCGGGACCACGAGCAGTACTTC,CASSQHLAGRDHEQYF
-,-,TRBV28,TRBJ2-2,TGTGCCAGCAGGCCTCTCCGGGACACCAACACCGGGGAGCTGTTTTTT,CASRPLRDTNTGELFF
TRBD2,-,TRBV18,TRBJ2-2,TGTGCCAGCTCACCATATGGTGTTAGCGGGGCCGCGAACACCGGGGAGCTGTTTTTT,CASSPYGVSGAANTGELFF
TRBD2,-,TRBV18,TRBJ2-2,TGTGCCAGCTCACCAATCAGCGGGAGGATTGGCGGGGAGCTGTTTTTT,CASSPISGRIGGELFF
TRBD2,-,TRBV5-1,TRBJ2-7,TGCGCCAGCAATGGAGCGGGAGATGAGCAGTACTTC,CASNGAGDEQYF
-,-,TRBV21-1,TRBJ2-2,TGTGCCAGCAGCGCGACTAACTGGCCTAGCGGGAGCCCCAAGGGGGACACCGGGGAGCTGTTTTTT,CASSATNWPSGSPKGDTGELFF
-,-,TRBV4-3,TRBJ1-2,TGCGCCAGCAGCCAAGTCCAGGGGAGCTATGGCTACACCTTC,CASSQVQGSYGYTF
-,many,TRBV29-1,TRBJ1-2,TGCAGCGTTGAGCGGGGAGACGGCTATGGCTACACCTTC,CSVERGDGYGYTF
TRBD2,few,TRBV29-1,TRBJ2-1,TGCAGCGGACCCGGGACTAGGTTGTACAATGAGCAGTTCTTC,CSGPGTRLYNEQFF
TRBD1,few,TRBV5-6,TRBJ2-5,TGTGCCAGCAGCTTATACGCGGGGGACAGGGAAGAGACCCAGTACTTC,CASSLYAGDREETQYF
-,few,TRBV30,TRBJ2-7,TGTGCCTGGAGTCGGGGGCCCCCCTACGAGCAGTACTTC,CAWSRGPPYEQYF
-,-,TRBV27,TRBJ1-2,TGTGCCAGCAGGGATACAGGGCGTAACTATGGCTACACCTTC,CASRDTGRNYGYTF
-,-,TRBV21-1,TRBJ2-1,TGTGCCAGCAGCAAAGTGGGGGTCATCTCCTACAATGAGCAGTTCTTC,CASSKVGVISYNEQFF
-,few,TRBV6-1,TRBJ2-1,TGTGCCAGCGGCGGGGAGGAAGGGTCCTACAATGAGCAGTTCTTC,CASGGEEGSYNEQFF
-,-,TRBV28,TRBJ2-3,TGTGCCAGCAGTTCAGACATCGGGCACACAGATACGCAGTATTTT,CASSSDIGHTDTQYF
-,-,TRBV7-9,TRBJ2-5,TGTGCCAGCAGCTTAGCGACCCTCCTAAGGCAAGAGACCCAGTACTTC,CASSLATLLRQETQYF
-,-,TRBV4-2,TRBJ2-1,TGTGCCAGCAGCCAATCAGGATGGGATGAGCAGTTCTTC,CASSQSGWDEQFF
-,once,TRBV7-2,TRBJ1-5,TGTGCCAGCAGCTTAGACGGAGGGTTCGGGCAGCCCCAGCATTTT,CASSLDGGFGQPQHF
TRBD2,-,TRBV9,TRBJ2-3,TGTGCCAGCAGCGTAGGCTCGGGAGGGGGGACAGATACGCAGTATTTT,CASSVGSGGGTDTQYF
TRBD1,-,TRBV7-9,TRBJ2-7,TGTGCCAGCGGCGGGACAGGGGATAGGTACGAGCAGTACTTC,CASGGTGDRYEQYF
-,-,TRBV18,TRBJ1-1,TGTGCCAGCTCACCACCAGGGTTGTACACTGAAGCTTTCTTT,CASSPPGLYTEAFF
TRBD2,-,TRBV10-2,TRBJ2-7,TGCGCCAGCAGTACGACTACTAGCGGGGCCACCTACGAGCAGTACTTC,CASSTTTSGATYEQYF
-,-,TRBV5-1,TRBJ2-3,TGCGCCAGCAGCTTGCCAGGGAGCACAGATACGCAGTATTTT,CASSLPGSTDTQYF
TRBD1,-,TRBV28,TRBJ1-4,TGTGCCAGCAGTTTATTAGGCGTAGGGGGCGAAAAACTGTTTTTT,CASSLLGVGGEKLFF
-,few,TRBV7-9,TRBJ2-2,TGTGCCAGCAGCTTCGCCGGGGAGCTGTTTTTT,CASSFAGELFF
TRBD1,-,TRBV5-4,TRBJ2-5,TGTGCCAGCAGCCGGGACAGAGAAGAGACCCAGTACTTC,CASSRDREETQYF
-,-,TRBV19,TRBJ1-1,TGTGCCAGTAGTATTTGGGCAGGGGCGAACACTGAAGCTTTCTTT,CASSIWAGANTEAFF
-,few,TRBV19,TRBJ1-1,TGTGCCAGTAGTATAGACGCCTCGAACACTGAAGCTTTCTTT,CASSIDASNTEAFF
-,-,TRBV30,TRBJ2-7,TGTGCCTGGAGTGTAGTAGCTAGCTCCTACGAGCAGTACTTC,CAWSVVASSYEQYF
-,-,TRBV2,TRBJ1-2,TGTGCCAGCTGGGGGAAGGGTTCGCATGGCTACACCTTC,CASWGKGSHGYTF
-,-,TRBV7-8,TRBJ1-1,TGTGCCAGCAGCCACTCTTACAACACTGAAGCTTTCTTT,CASSHSYNTEAFF
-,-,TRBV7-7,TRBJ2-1,TGTGCTAGCAGCTTAGGACCAAACAATGAGCAGTTCTTC,CASSLGPNNEQFF
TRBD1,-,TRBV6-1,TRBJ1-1,TGTGCCAGCAGCAGGGGGTTCGACACTGAAGCTTTCTTT,CASSRGFDTEAFF
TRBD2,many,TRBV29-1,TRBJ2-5,TGCAGCGTTGAACGGAGCGGGAGGGAGGTAGAGACCCAGTACTTC,CSVERSGREVETQYF